This TCR beta chain was documented in a study of OX40 agonist ivuxolimab in advanced cancers. As for the study more broadly: Ivuxolimab, which targeted the costimulatory receptor OX40 (CD134), was an agonistic, fully human IgG2 monoclonal antibody. The paper reports the monotherapy dose-escalation portion (N ≈ 50 patients) of the phase I ivuxolimab trial. Patients were allowed to have had prior anti-PD-1, anti-PD-L1 or anti-CTLA-4 therapy, and around 41% of the dose-escalation patients had previously received checkpoint inhibitors. Three dose-escalation patients achieved partial responses, one with hepatocellular carcinoma and two with cutaneous melanoma. Intravenous ivuxolimab was administered to patients every 2 weeks at six dose levels: 0.01, 0.1, 0.3, 1.5, 3 and 10 mg/kg. Among the 52 dose-escalation patients, some 20 had hepatocellular carcinoma, 15 or so melanoma, 9 renal cell carcinoma and 9 head and neck cancer. A male proportion of around 80% and a mean age of roughly 58 years, ranging from 23 to 79, were recorded for the dose-escalation cohort. Peripheral TCRbeta sequencing was intended to test whether TCR sequence diversity was altered and clonal T-cell expansion was caused by ivuxolimab. The study at large found these results: At doses from 0.1 to 3.0 mg/kg, clonal expansion was seen in both CD4+ and CD8+ blood T cells between baseline and week 6. Low levels of normalized T-cell clonal expansion were also seen in some nonresponding patients. After ivuxolimab, expanded clones were on average more numerous among CD8+ T cells than among CD4+ T cells. Antigen specificity was not determined for the clonally expanded peripheral T cells. In partial responders in the 0.1-3.0 mg/kg groups, normalized peripheral clonal expansion was found to be among the lowest, especially among CD8+ T cells.

The trial excluded patients who had a history of autoimmune disease or who were on systemic immunosuppression. Peripheral blood for TCR sequencing was collected from all dose cohorts at baseline, on cycle 4 day 1, and on cycle 7 day 1. Samples came from an open-label, multicenter, first-in-human phase I dose-escalation trial of ivuxolimab. Adults with locally advanced or metastatic head and neck squamous cell, hepatocellular, melanoma or renal cell carcinoma were enrolled in the trial. Before TCR sequencing, CD4+ T cells and CD8+ T cells were sorted from peripheral blood as separate populations. V and J are trimmed by 4 bases and 1 base, and the gene matches miss 3 bases of the junction. For CDR1 and CDR2, the germline V gene lists SGHDT and YYEEEE. The CDR3 holds 14 amino acids from the cysteine to the phenylalanine. The read is trimmed to its CDR3 DNA, 42 bases read in frame from base 1. Genomic DNA was isolated from the sorted cells so that the TCRbeta CDR3 region could be sequenced. TCRbeta CDR3 regions were sequenced using the immunoSEQ Assay. The table was pulled from immuneACCESS by TCRdb, which kept in-frame rearrangements only. Such tables lose some clones; where checked, under half of the loss comes from unresolved V genes, and the rest has no known cause. The sample includes about 110,000 clones, with just over 90% observed a single time. The ten largest clones represent about 0.48% of the sample.

As to this clone: Its antigen is still unknown. No much larger clone exists at a distance of one base, and base qualities are not known.

The sequenced sample was CD4+ or CD8+ T cells sorted from blood, obtained in a trial of the OX40 agonist ivuxolimab. The TCR originated in an adult with an advanced solid tumor such as melanoma, head and neck, liver or kidney cancer. Recombination connected TRBV5-6 to TRBJ2-3, and TRBD1 aligns with 7 junction nucleotides. CDR3 region: CASSDGTGTDTQYF. DNA sequence: TGTGCCAGCAGCGATGGGACAGGCACAGATACGCAGTATTTT.